Listed below are T cell receptor beta chains from one sample, sequenced in a study of regulatory T cells in long-lasting Graves disease. TCRdb re-called the multiplex PCR reads with MiXCR, one entry per CDR3 protein. The sample lists 500,000 to 700,000 distinct CDR3 sequences; around 32% were seen once. The specimen comprised peripheral blood mononuclear cells (PBMCs), sampled when the disease was refractory, from a patient treated with antithyroid drugs. The receptors originated from a female donor with Graves disease. Both conserved end residues are part of each CDR3. A D gene is named only where the DNA matches it firmly. Some rows have no size entry. The others give once, few or many, or a class for an expanded clone.

>.|TRBJ2-4|few|TRBV5-6
TGTGCCAGCAGCTCCGTAGGGGAGAACATTCAGTACTTC
CASSSVGENIQYF
>.|TRBJ2-7|.|TRBV4-2
TGTGCCAGCAGCCAAGAAAGTATGAGAGGATTCAACTACGAGCAGTACTTC
CASSQESMRGFNYEQYF
>TRBD2|TRBJ2-1|.|TRBV28
TGTGCCAGCAGTTTAGTGCGAGCGGGGAACTACAATGAGCAGTTCTTC
CASSLVRAGNYNEQFF
>TRBD2|TRBJ2-7|.|TRBV9
TGTGCCAGCAGCCCCGGGACTAGCGCCATCTACGAGCAGTACTTC
CASSPGTSAIYEQYF
>TRBD1|TRBJ2-7|few|TRBV5-1
TGCGCCAGCAGCACTGAACGGGACAGTCTATACGAGCAGTACTTC
CASSTERDSLYEQYF
>.|TRBJ2-7|few|TRBV27
TGTGCCAGCAGAACGGACGGGGGAACCTACGAGCAGTACTTC
CASRTDGGTYEQYF
>.|TRBJ1-4|few|TRBV28
TGTGCCAGCAGTTTATTGGACGCATGGACCCCCAATGAAAAACTGTTTTTT
CASSLLDAWTPNEKLFF
>.|TRBJ1-1|many|TRBV15
TGTGCCACCAGCAGAGAGGGATTGAACACTGAAGCTTTCTTT
CATSREGLNTEAFF
>TRBD2|TRBJ2-7|many|TRBV11-2
TGTGCCAGCAGCTTAGTGAGCGGGAGGGCCGGGGAGCAGTACTTC
CASSLVSGRAGEQYF
>.|TRBJ2-6|.|TRBV2
TGTGCCAGCAGAACGGACACCTCCTCTGGGGCCAACGTCCTGACTTTC
CASRTDTSSGANVLTF
>.|TRBJ1-2|.|TRBV25-1
TGTGCCAGCAGCCCCCGGCAGACCAAAACCTATGGCTACACCTTC
CASSPRQTKTYGYTF
>TRBD1|TRBJ1-3|few|TRBV11-2
TGTGCCAGCAGCATCATACAGGGGACCTCTGGAAACACCATATATTTT
CASSIIQGTSGNTIYF
>.|TRBJ1-3|few|TRBV10-3
TGTGCCATCAGTGAGAACAGTTCTGGAAACACCATATATTTT
CAISENSSGNTIYF
>.|TRBJ1-1|many|TRBV12-3/TRBV12-4
TGTGCCAGCAGTTTAGGGCGGACCCTGAGGACTGAAGCTTTCTTT
CASSLGRTLRTEAFF
>.|TRBJ2-2|.|TRBV6-2/TRBV6-3
TGTGCCAGCAGTTACAAGGGGGGGGGGTTTAACGGGGAGCTGTTTTTT
CASSYKGGGFNGELFF
>TRBD1|TRBJ2-7|many|TRBV11-2
TGTGCCAGCAGGACGACAGGGGCCTACGAGCAGTACTTC
CASRTTGAYEQYF
>.|TRBJ2-1|once|TRBV24-1
TGTGCCACCAGTGGAGGTGGCGACAATGAGCAGTTCTTC
CATSGGGDNEQFF
>.|TRBJ1-5|few|TRBV30
TGTGCCTGGAGTGTAGCGGGAAGTACCACTCAGCCCCAGCATTTT
CAWSVAGSTTQPQHF
>.|TRBJ1-3|.|TRBV12-3/TRBV12-4
TGTGCCAGCAGTTTAGAGACCGGGACCCAGAAACGAAACACCATATATTTT
CASSLETGTQKRNTIYF
>TRBD2|TRBJ2-1|.|TRBV14
TGTGCCAGCAGCCAAGTTACTAGCGGGAGCCCCGCTTTGGATGAGCAGTTCTTC
CASSQVTSGSPALDEQFF
>.|TRBJ1-1|.|TRBV7-9
TGTGCCAGCAGCCTTTGGACGGATCCGAACACTGAAGCTTTCTTT
CASSLWTDPNTEAFF
>.|TRBJ2-7|.|TRBV20-1
TGCAGTGCTAGAACACCGACTAGGTTTCTCGACGAGCAGTACTTC
CSARTPTRFLDEQYF
>.|TRBJ1-1|few|TRBV28
TGTGCCAGCAGTTTATTGGGAGGGAAAGCTTCCTTT
CASSLLGGKASF
>.|TRBJ2-3|.|TRBV12-5
TGTGCTAGTGGTTTTAGTCCAGATACGCAGTATTTT
CASGFSPDTQYF
>.|TRBJ1-1|.|TRBV4-1
TGCGCCAGCAGCCAGGGACAACTAATGAACACTGAAGCTTTCTTT
CASSQGQLMNTEAFF
>.|TRBJ1-1|.|TRBV6-2/TRBV6-3
TGTGCCAGCAGTGAGGAGGGGGGGTTGAACACTGAAGCTTTCTTT
CASSEEGGLNTEAFF
>.|TRBJ1-3|few|TRBV11-2
TGTGCCAGCAGCTTACAGCCGCTCTCTGGAAACACCATATATTTT
CASSLQPLSGNTIYF
>.|TRBJ1-1|.|TRBV7-8
TGTGCCAGCAGCGAGCGTCCAGGGGATCCAAACACTGAAGCTTTCTTT
CASSERPGDPNTEAFF
>TRBD1|TRBJ1-2|.|TRBV28
TGTGCCAGCAGTTTGGAGGGCAGGGGGTATGGCTACACCTTC
CASSLEGRGYGYTF
>TRBD1|TRBJ1-1|.|TRBV6-2/TRBV6-3
TGTGCCAGCAGTTACTCGATAGGGACAGGGGGGTCGAGCACTGAAGCTTTCTTT
CASSYSIGTGGSSTEAFF
>.|TRBJ2-7|few|TRBV7-9
TGTGCCAGCAGCTCGGTGGGGCAGGGGCTCGAGCAGTACTTC
CASSSVGQGLEQYF
>.|TRBJ1-1|few|TRBV27
TGTGCCAGCAGTTTCCAGCCCCGGACTGAAGCTTTCTTT
CASSFQPRTEAFF
>.|TRBJ1-2|many|TRBV6-1
TGTGCCAGCACCAAGGACTCCTATGGCTACACCTTC
CASTKDSYGYTF
>.|TRBJ1-1|few|TRBV29-1
TGCAGCGCCTTCCCTGAACCTGAAGCTTTCTTT
CSAFPEPEAFF
>TRBD1|TRBJ1-4|few|TRBV30
TGTGCCTGGACGAACCGGGACAGCGAAAAACTGTTTTTT
CAWTNRDSEKLFF
>TRBD2|TRBJ2-2|.|TRBV7-3
TGTGCCAGCAGCCCCACAGCGGGAGAGGGCACCGGGGAGCTGTTTTTT
CASSPTAGEGTGELFF
>.|TRBJ1-1|.|TRBV29-1
TGCAGCGTTGTCCCGCCGACGGTGAGGACTGAAGCTTTCTTT
CSVVPPTVRTEAFF
>.|TRBJ2-5|.|TRBV29-1
TGCAGCGTTGAGGCCGGGCTGGAGACCCAGTACTTC
CSVEAGLETQYF
>TRBD2|TRBJ2-2|few|TRBV28
TGTGCCAGCAGTTCCCCGTTTTGGCGGGAGGGGTATAACACCGGGGAGCTGTTTTTT
CASSSPFWREGYNTGELFF
>.|TRBJ1-2|.|TRBV15
TGTGCCACCAGCGTTGATAGGGGGAGAGACTATGGCTACACCTTC
CATSVDRGRDYGYTF
>TRBD2|TRBJ2-7|few|TRBV15
TGTGCCACCAGCAGAGTTCCGTCGGGAGGGCCCTCCTACGAGCAGTACTTC
CATSRVPSGGPSYEQYF
>.|TRBJ1-5|few|TRBV6-1
TGTGCCAGCAGTCCCGGACGTCTTAGCAATCAGCCCCAGCATTTT
CASSPGRLSNQPQHF
>TRBD1|TRBJ2-2|many|TRBV12-3/TRBV12-4
TGTGCCAGCAGATTACAGGGGGCGGTCGGGGAGCTGTTTTTT
CASRLQGAVGELFF
>TRBD2|TRBJ2-5|.|TRBV25-1
TGTGCCAGCAGTGCCCGGGGACTAGCGGGACACCAAGAGACCCAGTACTTC
CASSARGLAGHQETQYF
>.|TRBJ1-2|many|TRBV28
TGTGCCAGTTCCCCGACCCTGAACTATGGCTACACCTTC
CASSPTLNYGYTF
>TRBD1|TRBJ1-2|few|TRBV5-1
TGCGCCAGCAGCTTGGGGACAGGGTCGAATGGCTACACCTTC
CASSLGTGSNGYTF